These 15 T cell receptor beta chains share one sample of origin, sequenced in a study of T cells in Graves' hyperthyroidism and ophthalmopathy. Template material for amplifying TCR beta CDR3 regions consisted of RNA transcripts. The primer set for the first-round RT-PCR of the TCR CDR3 was HTBI. A single record per CDR3 protein comes from TCRdb applying MiXCR to the multiplex PCR reads. The data hold about 300,000 distinct CDR3 sequences, with around 19% observed a single time. Material: blood. The origin of the receptors is a middle-aged man with Graves' ophthalmopathy.

This clonotype was recorded many times. V usage is TRBV18 and J usage is TRBJ1-1, with D possibly TRBD1 on 5 matching bases. Trimming took off 3 bases at V and 1 base at J, with 9 bases between the two ends. There are 14 residues in the CDR3. Germline values: CDR1 KGHSH, CDR2 LQKENI. The CDR3 spells CASSPPGQNTEAFF. DNA for the CDR3: TGTGCCAGCTCACCCCCAGGACAGAACACTGAAGCTTTCTTT.

This clonotype was found many times. DNA of the CDR3: TGTGCCAGCAGTTCTCACGGGGGTGCAGATACGCAGTATTTT. Amino acid sequence: CASSSHGGADTQYF. The chain has TRBV28 and TRBJ2-3, with D possibly being TRBD2 (6 bases). V gave up 4 bases and J gave up 4 bases, with 12 bases separating them. The length of the CDR3 is 14 residues. Germline V gives CDR1 MDHEN, CDR2 SYDVKM. Full variable domain (missing parts from reference TRBV28 and TRBJ2-3): DVKVTQSSRYLVKRTGEKVFLECVQDMDHENMFWYRQDPGLGLRLIYFSYDVKMKEKGDIPEGYSVSREKKERFSLILESASTNQTSMYLCASSSHGGADTQYFGPGTRLTVL.

In this sample, this clonotype turned up many times. This sequence joins TRBV5-1 and TRBJ2-7, with 7 bases that match TRBD1. The trim removed 4 bases at V and 2 bases at J, leaving 12 bases unmatched. Germline V gene sequence: CDR1 SGHRS, CDR2 YFSETQ. CDR3 length: 16 residues. CDR3 nucleotides: TGCGCCAGCAGCCCCAATGCTGACAGGGTTACCTACGAGCAGTACTTC. Translated, it gives CASSPNADRVTYEQYF.

This clonotype was seen repeatedly, ten times or more. The chain combines TRBV30 with TRBJ1-5; weak D call: TRBD1 (6 bases). CDR1 and CDR2 from the germline V gene are GTSNPN and SVGIG (reference sequence). The V gene lost 3 bases and the J gene lost 2 bases, with 8 bases spanning the gap. The CDR3 extends over 13 amino acids. This CDR3 is CAWSAGGNQPQHF. CDR3 nucleotides: TGTGCCTGGAGCGCAGGGGGCAATCAGCCCCAGCATTTT.

This clonotype was recorded many times. The chain is built from TRBV2 and TRBJ1-1; no firm D call. CDR3 size: 11 residues. Germline V gene sequence: CDR1 SNHLY, CDR2 FYNNEI. V was trimmed by 7 bases and J by 8 bases, leaving 11 bases between them. The CDR3 is CASIKTAEAFF. DNA of the CDR3: TGTGCCAGCATTAAAACGGCCGAAGCTTTCTTT.

The table lists this clonotype with many counts. This sequence joins TRBV3-1 and TRBJ2-2; the D gene could be TRBD1 or TRBD2 (5 bases each). This CDR3 comprises 13 residues. V lost 4 bases and J 5 bases, leaving 8 bases between the germline ends. Germline V gives CDR1 LGHDT, CDR2 YNNKEL (reference sequence). CDR3 coding DNA: TGTGCCAGCAGCCCTTGGGGGACCGGGGAGCTGTTTTTT. It specifies CASSPWGTGELFF.

This clonotype was seen more than once but under ten times. The chain joins TRBV20-1 to TRBJ2-1, with D tentatively TRBD2 (6 bases). CDR1 is DFQATT, CDR2 SNEGSKA, per germline (reference sequence). V was clipped by 5 bases and J by 6 bases, with 14 bases between them. CDR3 size: 13 residues. The CDR3 sequence is CSAPGLYFNEQFF. The CDR3 coding sequence is TGCAGTGCTCCGGGACTGTATTTCAATGAGCAGTTCTTC.

This chain joins TRBV7-9 and TRBJ2-7; 11 bases are a match to TRBD1. Germline values: CDR1 SEHNR, CDR2 FQNEAQ (reference sequence). J gave up 5 bases and V 1 base, and 4 bases lay outside the gene matches. CDR3 length: 15 residues. CDR3 DNA sequence: TGTGCCAGCAGCTTAGAGGACAGGGGGCTCGACGAGCAGTACTTC. Protein product: CASSLEDRGLDEQYF.

Worth noting for this clonotype: With a much larger clone just one base away, this may be a read error. The CDR3 is CASSGTTDYEKLFF. The CDR3 nucleotides read TGTGCCAGCAGTGGGACAACAGACTATGAAAAACTGTTTTTT. The chain employs TRBV2 and TRBJ1-4; perhaps TRBD1 as D (5 bases). This CDR3 region has 14 residues. Trimming cost V 4 bases and J 6 bases, with 12 bases left between them. Per germline, CDR1 SNHLY and CDR2 FYNNEI.

The DNA of the CDR3 is TGCGCCAGCAGCCTCCGGGGGGGGCCGTCCACTGGGGCCAACGTCCTGACTTTC. Translating gives CASSLRGGPSTGANVLTF. The rearrangement joins TRBV4-1 to TRBJ2-6, with TRBD2 matching 8 bases. V gave up 4 bases and J gave up 2 bases; unmatched junction bases: 10. Germline-derived CDR1 and CDR2 are MGHRA and YSYEKL. The CDR3 has 18 amino acids.

This clonotype has a count of ten or more. V gene TRBV3-1 combines with J gene TRBJ2-3, with 7 bases aligning to TRBD1. The CDR3 loop spans 15 amino acids. V lost 4 bases to trimming and J lost 4 bases; unmatched junction nucleotides: 8. The V gene's germline CDR1 is LGHDT and CDR2 YNNKEL (reference sequence). CDR3 coding DNA: TGTGCCAGCAGCCGAGGGGGCGGGTTTGCAGATACGCAGTATTTT. Amino acid sequence: CASSRGGGFADTQYF.

The chain couples TRBV7-9 to TRBJ1-2; 7 nucleotides line up with TRBD1. Germline V gene data show CDR1 as SEHNR and CDR2 as FQNEAQ (reference sequence). The V segment lost 5 bases and the J segment 4 bases; nucleotides outside the gene matches: 4. This CDR3 spans 13 amino acids. The CDR3 loop reads CASSRDSPYGYTF. The CDR3 DNA reads TGTGCCAGCAGCCGGGACAGTCCCTATGGCTACACCTTC.

The rearrangement uses TRBV5-1 and TRBJ2-7; 12 bases agree with TRBD1. This CDR3 contains 15 residues. The germline gives CDR1 SGHRS, CDR2 YFSETQ. V lost 2 bases to trimming and J lost 7 bases; unmatched junction nucleotides: 7. CDR3 amino acids: CASSFEGQGAREQYF. The CDR3 DNA reads TGCGCCAGCAGCTTCGAGGGACAGGGGGCGAGGGAGCAGTACTTC.

A word on this clonotype: This may come from a read error, since a much larger clone is one base off. The conserved phenylalanine or tryptophan is not found at the CDR3 terminus, so this likely reflects a read error. This chain links TRBV27 with TRBJ2-3, with D perhaps TRBD2 (6 bases). The V gene lost 6 bases and the J gene lost 8 bases, with 18 bases spanning the gap. Germline V lookup: CDR1 MNHEY, CDR2 SMNVEV (reference sequence). The CDR3 is made up of 14 amino acids. The CDR3 loop reads CASSGRREWSTQYL. CDR3 bases: TGTGCCAGCAGCGGTAGACGGGAGTGGAGTACGCAGTATTTA.

This clonotype has only a few counts. The V gene is TRBV4-2, the J gene TRBJ2-5; D may match TRBD1 or TRBD2 (6 bases each). This CDR3 has 16 residues. CDR1 is LGHNA, CDR2 YNFKEQ, per germline. Deletions cut 1 base from V and 5 bases from J, with 17 bases between. The CDR3 here is CASSQAMGGSRETQYF. Here the CDR3 DNA reads TGTGCCAGCAGCCAAGCGATGGGGGGCTCGCGGGAGACCCAGTACTTC.